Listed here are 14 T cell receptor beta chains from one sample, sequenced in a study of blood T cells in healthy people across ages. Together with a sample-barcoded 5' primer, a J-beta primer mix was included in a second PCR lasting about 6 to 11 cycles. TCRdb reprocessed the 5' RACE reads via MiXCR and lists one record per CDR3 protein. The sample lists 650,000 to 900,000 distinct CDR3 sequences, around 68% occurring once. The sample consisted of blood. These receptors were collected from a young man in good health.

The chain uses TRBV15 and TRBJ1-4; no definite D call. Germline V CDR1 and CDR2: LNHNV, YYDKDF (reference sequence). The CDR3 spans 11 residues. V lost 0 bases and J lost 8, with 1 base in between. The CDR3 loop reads CATSRDEKLFF. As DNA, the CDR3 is TGTGCCACCAGCAGAGACGAAAAACTGTTTTTT. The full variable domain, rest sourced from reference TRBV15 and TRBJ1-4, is DAMVIQNPRYQVTQFGKPVTLSCSQTLNHNVMYWYQQKSSQAPKLLFHYYDKDFNNEADTPDNFQSRRPNTSFCFLDIRSPGLGDTAMYLCATSRDEKLFFGSGTQLSVL.

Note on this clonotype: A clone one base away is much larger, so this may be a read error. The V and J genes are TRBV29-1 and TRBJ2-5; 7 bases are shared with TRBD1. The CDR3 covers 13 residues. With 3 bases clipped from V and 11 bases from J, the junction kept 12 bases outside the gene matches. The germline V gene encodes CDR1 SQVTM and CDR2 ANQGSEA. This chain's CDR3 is CSVDGNRGYGQYF. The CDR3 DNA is TGCAGCGTTGATGGGAACAGGGGCTACGGGCAGTACTTC.

The CDR3, as DNA: TGCGCCAGCAGCCAACAGGACAGGGGCGTCTATGGCTACACCTTC. Its protein product is CASSQQDRGVYGYTF. V is TRBV4-1 and J is TRBJ1-2; 9 bases agree with TRBD1. This CDR3 comprises 15 residues. Germline V lookup: CDR1 MGHRA, CDR2 YSYEKL. V was pared by 2 bases and J by 4 bases, with 5 bases of the junction left unmatched.

The CDR3 DNA reads as TGTGCCAGCAGTTTACTCTACAGGTCATCCTACGAGCAGTACTTC. Translating gives CASSLLYRSSYEQYF. The chain links TRBV28 to TRBJ2-7, with D perhaps TRBD1 (5 bases). Deletions cut 2 bases from V and 1 base from J, with 12 bases between. Germline-derived CDR1 and CDR2 are MDHEN and SYDVKM. The CDR3 consists of 15 residues. Together with reference TRBV28 and TRBJ2-7, the CDR3 gives the full variable domain: DVKVTQSSRYLVKRTGEKVFLECVQDMDHENMFWYRQDPGLGLRLIYFSYDVKMKEKGDIPEGYSVSREKKERFSLILESASTNQTSMYLCASSLLYRSSYEQYFGPGTRLTVT.

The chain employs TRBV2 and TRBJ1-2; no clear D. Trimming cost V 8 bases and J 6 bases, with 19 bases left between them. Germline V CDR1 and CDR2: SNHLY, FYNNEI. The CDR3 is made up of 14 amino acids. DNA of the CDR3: TGTGCCAGCCATCAACATCAGCTCGTCGATGGCTACACCTTC. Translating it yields CASHQHQLVDGYTF.

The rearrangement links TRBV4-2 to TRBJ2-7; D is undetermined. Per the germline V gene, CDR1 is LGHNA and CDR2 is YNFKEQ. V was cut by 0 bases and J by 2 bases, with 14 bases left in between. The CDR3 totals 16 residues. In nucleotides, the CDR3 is TGTGCCAGCAGCCAAGATTCCCTCGGACCGGCCTACGAGCAGTACTTC. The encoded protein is CASSQDSLGPAYEQYF.

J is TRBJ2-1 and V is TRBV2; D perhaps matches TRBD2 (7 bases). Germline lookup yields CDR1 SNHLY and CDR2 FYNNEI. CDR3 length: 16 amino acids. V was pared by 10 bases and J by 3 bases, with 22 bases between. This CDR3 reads CAKNLERGAHYNEQFF. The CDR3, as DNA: TGTGCCAAAAATCTGGAACGGGGGGCCCACTACAATGAGCAGTTCTTC.

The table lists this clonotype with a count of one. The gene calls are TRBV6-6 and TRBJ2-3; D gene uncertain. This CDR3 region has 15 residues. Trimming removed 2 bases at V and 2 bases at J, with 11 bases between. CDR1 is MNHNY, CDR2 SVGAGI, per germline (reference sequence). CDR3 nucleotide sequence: TGTGCCAGCAGTTACCAGGCGACCCTCACAGATACGCAGTATTTT. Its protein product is CASSYQATLTDTQYF.

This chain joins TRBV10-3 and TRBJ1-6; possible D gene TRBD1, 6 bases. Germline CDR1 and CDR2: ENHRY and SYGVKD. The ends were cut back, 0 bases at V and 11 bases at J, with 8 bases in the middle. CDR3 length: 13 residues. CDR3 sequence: CAISESGGAPLHF. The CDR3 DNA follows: TGTGCCATCAGTGAGTCAGGGGGAGCACCCCTCCACTTT.

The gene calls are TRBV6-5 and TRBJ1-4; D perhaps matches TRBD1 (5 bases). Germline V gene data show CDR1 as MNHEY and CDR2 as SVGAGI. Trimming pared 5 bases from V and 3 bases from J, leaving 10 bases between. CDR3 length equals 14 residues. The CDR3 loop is CASSPRTPNEKLFF. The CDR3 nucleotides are TGTGCCAGCAGTCCGCGGACACCTAATGAAAAACTGTTTTTT.

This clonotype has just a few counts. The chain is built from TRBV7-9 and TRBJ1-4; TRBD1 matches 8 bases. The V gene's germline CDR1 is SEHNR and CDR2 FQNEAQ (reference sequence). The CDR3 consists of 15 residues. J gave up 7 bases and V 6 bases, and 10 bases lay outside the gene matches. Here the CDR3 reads CASRLGRQGREKLFF. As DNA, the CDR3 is TGTGCCAGCAGGCTGGGGCGACAGGGGCGTGAAAAACTGTTTTTT.

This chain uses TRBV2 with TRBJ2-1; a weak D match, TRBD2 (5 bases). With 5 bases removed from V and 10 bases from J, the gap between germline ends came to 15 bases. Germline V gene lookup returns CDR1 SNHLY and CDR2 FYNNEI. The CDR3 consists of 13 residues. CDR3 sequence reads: CASSPSYMREQFF. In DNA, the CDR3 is TGTGCCAGCAGTCCTAGCTATATGCGGGAGCAGTTCTTC.

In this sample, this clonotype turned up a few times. This CDR3 reads CASSYDAGGSQPQHF. CDR3 coding DNA: TGTGCCAGCAGTTACGACGCGGGGGGGAGTCAGCCCCAGCATTTT. The J gene is TRBJ1-5, the V gene TRBV6-5; tentatively, D is TRBD1 (5 bases). CDR1 is MNHEY and CDR2 is SVGAGI in the germline V gene. This CDR3 contains 15 residues. Trimming took 2 bases from V and 6 from J, leaving 14 bases between them.

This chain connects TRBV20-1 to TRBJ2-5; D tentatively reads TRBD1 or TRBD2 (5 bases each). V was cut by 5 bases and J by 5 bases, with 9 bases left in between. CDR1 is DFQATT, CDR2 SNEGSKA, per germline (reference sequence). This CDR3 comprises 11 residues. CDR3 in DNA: TGCAGTGCTGAGGGGCTGGAGACCCAGTACTTC. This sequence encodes CSAEGLETQYF.